The 22 T cell receptor beta chains in this list originate from one sample, sequenced in a study of blood T cell repertoires in COVID-19. Assay used: immunoSEQ multiplex PCR; TCRdb lists only in-frame clones, some missing. The sample has around 250,000 clones; about 87% are singletons. The sequencing input was PBMCs or T cells enriched from blood (not recorded which). The source is a woman under 40 with acute COVID-19.

The chain carries TRBV5-1 and TRBJ2-1; TRBD2 aligns across 10 bases. The CDR3 covers 17 residues. Per germline, CDR1 SGHRS and CDR2 YFSETQ. Trimming cost V 0 bases and J 6 bases; bases outside gene matches: 9. Here the CDR3 DNA reads TGCGCCAGCAGCTTGGCAGCGGGAGGGCCTAGGGGCAATGAGCAGTTCTTC. It specifies CASSLAAGGPRGNEQFF.

The genes are TRBV11-3 and TRBJ2-1; a weak D match, TRBD1 (5 bases). Deletions cut 4 bases from V and 5 bases from J, with 9 bases between. Germline CDR1 is SGHNT and CDR2 is YENEEA. The CDR3 covers 13 residues. This chain's CDR3 is CASSSPGNNEQFF. For the CDR3, the DNA is TGTGCCAGCAGCTCCCCAGGGAACAATGAGCAGTTCTTC.

This clone was seen a few times. The chain employs TRBV10-3 and TRBJ2-3, with 7 nucleotides matching TRBD2. Germline V CDR1 and CDR2: ENHRY, SYGVKD. The ends lost 8 bases at V and 0 bases at J; junction bases unmatched: 2. The length of the CDR3 is 13 residues. This chain's CDR3 is CAIGRASTDTQYF. The CDR3, as DNA: TGTGCCATCGGGAGGGCTAGCACAGATACGCAGTATTTT.

V and J are TRBV6-5 and TRBJ2-2, with D perhaps TRBD1 (6 bases). The V gene lost 5 bases and the J gene lost 5 bases, with 12 bases spanning the gap. CDR1 and CDR2 from the germline V gene are MNHEY and SVGAGI. This CDR3 region has 14 residues. The CDR3 sequence is CASSKLTGTGELFF. The CDR3 DNA is TGTGCCAGCAGTAAACTAACAGGGACCGGGGAGCTGTTTTTT.

The chain recombines TRBV19 with TRBJ1-5; TRBD1 matches 10 bases. Germline CDR1 reads LNHDA; CDR2 reads SQIVND (reference sequence). V gave up 5 bases and J gave up 1 base; unmatched junction bases: 11. The CDR3 totals 18 residues. The CDR3 is CASSLRGQGTMSNQPQHF. The CDR3 DNA reads TGTGCCAGTAGTCTTCGGGGACAGGGGACCATGAGCAATCAGCCCCAGCATTTT. Supplemented by reference TRBV19 and TRBJ1-5, the full variable domain reads DGGITQSPKYLFRKEGQNVTLSCEQNLNHDAMYWYRQDPGQGLRLIYYSQIVNDFQKGDIAEGYSVSREKKESFPLTVTSAQKNPTAFYLCASSLRGQGTMSNQPQHFGDGTRLSIL.

The chain couples TRBV7-3 to TRBJ1-1; no clear D. The CDR3 runs 15 residues. The germline V gene has CDR1 SGHTA and CDR2 FQGTGA. Trimming pared 2 bases from V and 1 base from J, leaving 11 bases between. This CDR3 reads CASSLSPSPNTEAFF. CDR3 nucleotides: TGTGCCAGCAGCTTATCCCCCTCTCCGAACACTGAAGCTTTCTTT.

CDR3 in amino acids: CASSVEGMNTEAFF. The CDR3 region has the DNA TGTGCCAGCAGCGTTGAGGGCATGAACACTGAAGCTTTCTTT. The chain uses TRBV9 and TRBJ1-1; unclear D gene. Trimming took 2 bases from V and 0 from J, leaving 8 bases between them. There are 14 residues in the CDR3. Germline V gives CDR1 SGDLS, CDR2 YYNGEE.

This rearrangement joins TRBV29-1 to TRBJ1-4, with D possibly being TRBD1 (5 bases). The germline V and J ends were trimmed by 4 bases and 3 bases, with 6 bases remaining between them. CDR1 is SQVTM, CDR2 ANQGSEA, per germline. The CDR3 extends over 12 amino acids. In nucleotides, the CDR3 is TGCAGCGTTGGACAGTCTAATGAAAAACTGTTTTTT. This sequence encodes CSVGQSNEKLFF.

The V and J genes are TRBV19 and TRBJ1-5; D is ambiguous. With 5 bases removed from V and 6 bases from J, the gap between germline ends came to 11 bases. Germline values: CDR1 LNHDA, CDR2 SQIVND (reference sequence). The CDR3 is made up of 13 amino acids. CDR3 protein: CASSPERGQPQHF. Written as DNA, the CDR3 is TGTGCCAGTAGTCCTGAACGGGGTCAGCCCCAGCATTTT.

This chain links TRBV5-6 with TRBJ1-2; a possible D gene is TRBD1 (6 bases). This CDR3 is built from 17 residues. Germline values: CDR1 SGHDT, CDR2 YYEEEE. Between the trimmed V and J ends, which lost 2 bases and 3 bases, there was a span of 20 bases. The CDR3 nucleotides read TGTGCCAGCAGCTTCGGGGGGGCATCAGGTCAAGACTATGGCTACACCTTC. Translated, it gives CASSFGGASGQDYGYTF.

This clone showed up just a few times. The V gene is TRBV29-1, the J gene TRBJ2-3; D possibly corresponds to TRBD1 (5 bases). Trimming pared 3 bases from V and 0 bases from J, leaving 10 bases between. Per germline, CDR1 SQVTM and CDR2 ANQGSEA. The CDR3 spans 14 residues. The CDR3 nucleotides read TGCAGCGTTGAGGGGCTCACTAGCACAGATACGCAGTATTTT. Its translation: CSVEGLTSTDTQYF.

The chain couples TRBV9 to TRBJ2-5; TRBD1 agrees at 8 bases. Trimming at V came to 3 bases and at J to 5 bases, leaving 9 bases not matched to a gene. The V gene's germline CDR1 is SGDLS and CDR2 YYNGEE. The CDR3 is made up of 15 amino acids. The CDR3 DNA sequence: TGTGCCAGCAGCGCTAGGACAGGGCTCTATGAGACCCAGTACTTC. Its translation: CASSARTGLYETQYF. The full variable domain, with the rest looked up from reference TRBV9 and TRBJ2-5, is DSGVTQTPKHLITATGQRVTLRCSPRSGDLSVYWYQQSLDQGLQFLIQYYNGEERAKGNILERFSAQQFPDLHSELNLSSLELGDSALYFCASSARTGLYETQYFGPGTRLLVL.

The V gene is TRBV5-5, the J gene TRBJ2-1, with 10 bases matching TRBD1. The CDR3 runs to 15 residues. V dropped 3 bases and J dropped 9; count of bases not matched to a gene: 9. Looked up from germline, CDR1 is SGHKS and CDR2 is YYEKEE (reference sequence). CDR3 loop: CASSYWTGGNIEQFF. In DNA form, the CDR3 reads TGTGCCAGCAGCTACTGGACAGGGGGTAACATTGAGCAGTTCTTC. The variable domain in full, completed from reference TRBV5-5 and TRBJ2-1, reads DAGVTQSPTHLIKTRGQQVTLRCSPISGHKSVSWYQQVLGQGPQFIFQYYEKEERGRGNFPDRFSARQFPNYSSELNVNALLLGDSALYLCASSYWTGGNIEQFFGPGTRLTVL.

The chain is built from TRBV19 and TRBJ2-1, with 9 nucleotides matching TRBD1. Looked up from germline, CDR1 is LNHDA and CDR2 is SQIVND (reference sequence). V trimming: 10 bases; J trimming: 3 bases; junction bases outside the gene matches: 10. The CDR3 covers 15 residues. CDR3 DNA: TGTGCCACCCGAGCCGGACAGGGGTACTACAATGAGCAGTTCTTC. Protein sequence: CATRAGQGYYNEQFF.

This clone turned up a few times. Other DNA sequences from this sample encode an identical CDR3 as well. The chain carries TRBV5-1 and TRBJ1-1; D not resolved. Trimming cost V 0 bases and J 3 bases, with 9 bases left between them. In germline, CDR1 is SGHRS, CDR2 YFSETQ. This CDR3 region has 14 residues. The CDR3 DNA is TGCGCCAGCAGCTTGGCAGGCGGGTACACTGAAGCTTTCTTT. It is translated as CASSLAGGYTEAFF. Full variable domain (missing parts from reference TRBV5-1 and TRBJ1-1): KAGVTQTPRYLIKTRGQQVTLSCSPISGHRSVSWYQQTPGQGLQFLFEYFSETQRNKGNFPGRFSGRQFSNSRSEMNVSTLELGDSALYLCASSLAGGYTEAFFGQGTRLTVV.

This rearrangement joins TRBV29-1 to TRBJ2-7, with TRBD2 matching over 8 bases. The length of the CDR3 is 13 residues. The V gene end was trimmed by 5 bases and the J gene end by 2 bases; junction bases not matched to a gene: 5. CDR1 and CDR2 (germline): SQVTM, ANQGSEA. The CDR3 reads CSVRSGGAYEQYF. In DNA, the CDR3 is TGCAGCGTTAGAAGCGGGGGAGCCTACGAGCAGTACTTC.

For the CDR3, the DNA is TGTGCCACCAGTCCGGGAGGACCCTACGAGCAGTACTTC. Encoded protein: CATSPGGPYEQYF. This chain links TRBV24-1 with TRBJ2-7; 7 bases are a match to TRBD2. Trimming removed 6 bases from V and 2 bases from J; junction bases left unmatched: 3. This CDR3 comprises 13 residues. Germline V gene sequence: CDR1 KGHDR, CDR2 SFDVKD.

This chain uses TRBV28 with TRBJ2-7; perhaps TRBD2 as D (5 bases). Trimming left V 6 bases short and J 1 base short, with 13 bases between. The length of the CDR3 is 14 residues. Germline assignment: CDR1 MDHEN and CDR2 SYDVKM. CDR3 protein: CASSSPGESYEQYF. The CDR3 nucleotides are TGTGCCAGCAGCTCCCCCGGGGAGTCCTACGAGCAGTACTTC.

This clone showed up just a few times. The rearrangement uses TRBV2 and TRBJ1-6, with D possibly TRBD1 on 6 matching bases. The CDR3 consists of 15 residues. V gave up 6 bases and J gave up 8 bases, with 17 bases separating them. Germline CDR1 is SNHLY and CDR2 is FYNNEI. CDR3 nucleotide sequence: TGTGCCAGCAGCCCACAGACAGGCGCCGATTCACCCCTCCACTTT. This gives the protein CASSPQTGADSPLHF.

The chain has TRBV30 and TRBJ2-7, with D hard to call. The CDR3 length is 11 residues. V was clipped by 3 bases and J by 6 bases, with 9 bases between them. The V gene's germline CDR1 is GTSNPN and CDR2 SVGIG (reference sequence). In nucleotides, the CDR3 is TGTGCCTGGAGAGAGGAGAGCGAGCAGTACTTC. Its translation is CAWREESEQYF.

This chain uses TRBV5-6 with TRBJ2-3; no clear D. Trimming took off 4 bases at V and 4 bases at J, with 7 bases between the two ends. The CDR3 has 12 residues. CDR1 is SGHDT and CDR2 is YYEEEE in the germline V gene. Here the CDR3 reads CASSPGSDTQYF. The CDR3 nucleotides are TGTGCCAGCAGCCCGGGTTCAGATACGCAGTATTTT.

The chain uses TRBV28 and TRBJ1-4; TRBD1 matches at 8 bases. J was trimmed by 5 bases and V by 10 bases; bases with no gene match: 9. The CDR3 length is 14 residues. Per germline, CDR1 MDHEN and CDR2 SYDVKM. In DNA, the CDR3 is TGTGCCATCGGGGACAGGTCCCTCAATGAAAAACTGTTTTTT. Translating it yields CAIGDRSLNEKLFF.